This TCR beta chain was sequenced during a study of cytomegalovirus exposure and HLA in healthy donors. General study findings and limits: Follow-up analysis later connected one missense variant in DCLRE1C with trimming of TCR beta V- and J-genes.

PCR was performed using 60 Vbeta and 13 Jbeta primers. Repertoires were generated with immunoSEQ multiplex PCR, while TCRdb's copy carries only in-frame clones and drops some. The sample contains about 170,000 clones, approximately 86% of which appear only once. V was clipped by 0 bases and J by 5 bases, with 5 bases between them. Germline V CDR1 and CDR2: MGHRA, YSYEKL. This CDR3 spans 13 amino acids. Points on this clone: Its antigen is as yet unknown.

The source material was PBMCs. The gene calls are TRBV4-1 and TRBJ2-4; D is uncertain. This clonotype was obtained from a male donor in good health and CMV-seronegative. CDR3 nucleotide sequence: TGCGCCAGCAGCCAAGATCCAGAAAACATTCAGTACTTC. This codes for CASSQDPENIQYF.